One sample yielded the 6 T cell receptor beta chains listed below, sequenced in a study of blood T cell repertoires in COVID-19 (dated by TCRdb to between 2020 and 2021). Preparation of the library involved the immunoSEQ multiplex PCR assay. TCRdb stores this immuneACCESS table with in-frame sequences only. Part of the clones is absent; in the studies checked, under half of the shortfall reflects unresolved V genes, and no reason is known for the rest. A total of 350,000 to 450,000 clones appear in this sample, roughly 90% of them only once. The leading ten clones occupy 1.5% to 1.7% of the sample. The specimen sequenced was peripheral blood. The receptor set was obtained from a woman in her thirties or forties with COVID-19, enrolled during active disease.

This sequence joins TRBV28 and TRBJ1-4, with 8 bases aligning to TRBD1. This CDR3 spans 14 amino acids. Trimming at V came to 2 bases and at J to 7 bases, leaving 3 bases not matched to a gene. Germline CDR1 and CDR2: MDHEN and SYDVKM. Here the CDR3 reads CASSLQGAGEKLFF. As DNA, the CDR3 is TGTGCCAGCAGTTTACAGGGGGCTGGTGAAAAACTGTTTTTT.

This chain joins TRBV28 and TRBJ2-2; D might be TRBD1 (6 bases). The germline V gene has CDR1 MDHEN and CDR2 SYDVKM. The CDR3 covers 14 residues. V was trimmed by 6 bases and J by 0 bases, leaving 8 bases between them. The CDR3 region is CASRNRANTGELFF. The CDR3 bases are TGTGCCAGCAGAAACAGGGCGAACACCGGGGAGCTGTTTTTT.

The V gene is TRBV30, the J gene TRBJ1-5; D may be TRBD1 (5 bases). CDR1 is GTSNPN, CDR2 SVGIG, per germline (reference sequence). CDR3 size: 15 residues. Trimming shortened V by 0 bases and J by 5 bases, and 14 bases separated the two germline ends. The DNA for the CDR3 is TGTGCCTGGAGTGTAGGAGGGGATTATTATCAGCCCCAGCATTTT. Protein: CAWSVGGDYYQPQHF.

The rearrangement joins TRBV3-1 (or the pseudogene TRBV3-2) to TRBJ2-5; 11 bases are a match to TRBD2. This CDR3 has 16 amino acids. J lost 2 bases, V lost 3 bases, and 5 bases had no gene match. CDR1 LGHDT and CDR2 YNNKEL come from the germline V gene (reference sequence). Written as DNA, the CDR3 is TGTGCCAGCAGCCATAGACTAGCGGGAACACAAGAGACCCAGTACTTC. Translating gives CASSHRLAGTQETQYF.

This chain connects TRBV27 to TRBJ2-7; maybe TRBD1 (6 bases). The germline CDR1 and CDR2 sequences are MNHEY and SMNVEV (reference sequence). V was shortened by 11 bases and J by 5 bases, with 19 bases between the two germline ends. This CDR3 has 13 amino acids. The CDR3 loop reads CAGRGQTTDEQYF. In nucleotides, the CDR3 is TGTGCCGGTCGAGGACAGACCACTGACGAGCAGTACTTC.

The chain carries TRBV27 and TRBJ1-1; TRBD1 is a possible D gene (6 bases). Trimming shortened V by 4 bases and J by 3 bases, and 15 bases separated the two germline ends. This CDR3 has 15 residues. Germline values: CDR1 MNHEY, CDR2 SMNVEV (reference sequence). The CDR3 loop is CASSSPRQAYTEAFF. Here the CDR3 DNA reads TGTGCCAGCAGTTCCCCCCGACAGGCTTACACTGAAGCTTTCTTT.